The present TCR beta chain was sequenced within a study of Tregs in tolerant kidney transplant recipients. Regarding the study as a whole: Tregs expanded with activated donor B cells seemed most donor-specific.

The table came from immunoSEQ multiplex PCR; TCRdb's copy has only in-frame clones and leaves some out. This sample has tens of thousands of clones, with roughly 84% found just once. CD4+CD25+CD127- Tregs, CD4+CD25- non-Tregs, CD4 and CD8 cells were sorted. The trim removed 1 base at V and 3 bases at J, leaving 5 bases unmatched. Germline values: CDR1 SGHNT, CDR2 YENEEA. This CDR3 contains 16 residues. Concerning this clone itself: Its antigen remains unidentified.

This TCR was sampled from a human donor in good health. Sequencing was performed on CD4+ T cells from blood. The chain couples TRBV11-3 to TRBJ2-7, with 11 bases aligning to TRBD2. CDR3 sequence reads: CASSLVVAGGVYEQYF. Here the CDR3 DNA reads TGTGCCAGCAGCTTAGTCGTAGCGGGAGGGGTCTACGAGCAGTACTTC.